The 27 T cell receptor beta chains in this list originate from one sample, sequenced in a study of cytomegalovirus exposure and HLA in healthy donors. It was with 60 Vbeta and 13 Jbeta primers that the PCR ran. Assay: immunoSEQ multiplex PCR; the TCRdb copy retains only in-frame clones and omits some. The profile shows about 150,000 clones, 75% to 90% of them singletons. Source material: PBMCs. The source is a boy aged 2 to 10 in good health and CMV-seronegative.

The chain has TRBV9 and TRBJ1-2, with D possibly TRBD1 on 6 matching bases. V lost 0 bases, J lost 6 bases, and 12 bases lay in between. Germline assignment: CDR1 SGDLS and CDR2 YYNGEE. This CDR3 comprises 14 residues. CDR3 in DNA: TGTGCCAGCAGCGTAGAGGGCAGGGGTGATGGCTACACCTTC. Its protein is CASSVEGRGDGYTF.

The V gene is TRBV7-2, the J gene TRBJ2-6, with D possibly TRBD1 on 5 matching bases. The CDR3 totals 16 residues. Deletions cut 4 bases from V and 0 bases from J, with 10 bases between. In germline, CDR1 is SGHTA, CDR2 FQGNSA. CDR3 sequence (DNA): TGTGCCAGCAGCTCAGGGTGGGGCTCTGGGGCCAACGTCCTGACTTTC. It encodes CASSSGWGSGANVLTF.

The rearrangement links TRBV5-5 to TRBJ2-1; the match to TRBD2 covers 11 bases. Germline CDR1 and CDR2: SGHKS and YYEKEE (reference sequence). V shed 4 bases, J shed 7 bases, and the junction held 10 bases outside the gene matches. The CDR3 runs to 16 residues. The CDR3 loop is CASSPTTSGVGNEQFF. Here the CDR3 DNA reads TGTGCCAGCAGCCCAACGACTAGCGGGGTGGGGAATGAGCAGTTCTTC.

The V call is TRBV18, the J call TRBJ1-3; 9 bases map to TRBD1. Per germline, CDR1 KGHSH and CDR2 LQKENI. Losses at the gene ends were 10 bases for V and 0 bases for J; bases not matched to a gene: 16. This CDR3 spans 18 amino acids. CDR3 protein: CATHSGTGTIYSGNTIYF. Here the CDR3 DNA reads TGTGCCACTCATTCCGGGACAGGGACAATATACTCTGGAAACACCATATATTTT.

The chain has TRBV11-3 and TRBJ1-1; 11 bases align to TRBD1. There are 17 residues in the CDR3. With V trimmed by 0 bases and J by 1 base, 4 bases remained unmatched. Germline CDR1 is SGHNT and CDR2 is YENEEA. The CDR3 region is CASSLDGQGARNTEAFF. The CDR3 coding sequence is TGTGCCAGCAGCTTAGATGGACAGGGGGCGAGGAACACTGAAGCTTTCTTT.

This chain joins TRBV28 and TRBJ2-2, with D possibly being TRBD2 (8 bases). The length of the CDR3 is 14 residues. Germline V gene sequence: CDR1 MDHEN, CDR2 SYDVKM. V was shortened by 11 bases and J by 1 base, with 14 bases between the two germline ends. The CDR3 coding sequence is TGTGCCGGGACTAGACAGGGGAACACCGGGGAGCTGTTTTTT. It yields the protein CAGTRQGNTGELFF.

The chain combines TRBV28 with TRBJ2-4, with 9 nucleotides matching TRBD1. The CDR3 consists of 16 residues. The germline V gene has CDR1 MDHEN and CDR2 SYDVKM. V shed 3 bases and J 1 base; nucleotides not matched to a gene: 4. In DNA, the CDR3 is TGTGCCAGCAGTTTCCGGGACAGGGAGGCCAAAAACATTCAGTACTTC. Protein product: CASSFRDREAKNIQYF.

The chain carries TRBV2 and TRBJ2-1, with 13 positions matching TRBD2. There are 15 residues in the CDR3. Per the germline V gene, CDR1 is SNHLY and CDR2 is FYNNEI. The ends lost 6 bases at V and 6 bases at J; junction bases unmatched: 5. The CDR3 loop is CASRAGLAGSNEQFF. CDR3 DNA sequence: TGTGCCAGCAGGGCGGGACTAGCGGGGAGCAATGAGCAGTTCTTC.

This clone was recorded many times. J is TRBJ1-1 and V is TRBV7-9; TRBD1 might be the D (6 bases). CDR1 is SEHNR and CDR2 is FQNEAQ in the germline V gene (reference sequence). The germline V and J ends were trimmed by 7 bases and 1 base, with 10 bases remaining between them. CDR3 length: 13 residues. CDR3 in amino acids: CASTLGGNTEAFF. The CDR3 coding sequence is TGTGCCAGCACCCTAGGGGGGAACACTGAAGCTTTCTTT. Using reference TRBV7-9 and TRBJ1-1 for the parts outside the CDR3, the full variable domain is DTGVSQNPRHKITKRGQNVTFRCDPISEHNRLYWYRQTLGQGPEFLTYFQNEAQLEKSRLLSDRFSAERPKGSFSTLEIQRTEQGDSAMYLCASTLGGNTEAFFGQGTRLTVV.

The V call is TRBV7-6, the J call TRBJ1-1; D not resolved. V was clipped by 2 bases and J by 3 bases, with 16 bases between them. The CDR3 sequence is 16 residues long. CDR1 SGHVS and CDR2 FNYEAQ come from the germline V gene. The CDR3 is CASSLSGRRQDTEAFF. CDR3 in DNA: TGTGCCAGCAGCTTATCGGGGAGGCGGCAGGACACTGAAGCTTTCTTT.

V gene TRBV7-8 combines with J gene TRBJ2-2; unclear D gene. V lost 1 base, J lost 4 bases, and 7 bases lay in between. CDR1 is SGHVS, CDR2 FQNEAQ, per germline. The CDR3 sequence is 14 residues long. DNA of the CDR3: TGTGCCAGCAGCTTAGGTGTCCTCACCGGGGAGCTGTTTTTT. Protein product: CASSLGVLTGELFF. The whole variable domain, filled in from reference TRBV7-8 and TRBJ2-2, reads GAGVSQSPRYKVAKRGQDVALRCDPISGHVSLFWYQQALGQGPEFLTYFQNEAQLDKSGLPSDRFFAERPEGSVSTLKIQRTQQEDSAVYLCASSLGVLTGELFFGEGSRLTVL.

This sequence joins TRBV4-1 and TRBJ2-4, with TRBD1 identical over 8 bases. Germline loops: CDR1 MGHRA, CDR2 YSYEKL. This CDR3 comprises 12 residues. The ends lost 3 bases at V and 14 bases at J; junction bases unmatched: 6. DNA for the CDR3: TGCGCCAGCAGCCACCTACAGGGGGACAAGTACTTC. This sequence encodes CASSHLQGDKYF.

This clone was seen just once. The chain combines TRBV6-4 with TRBJ1-2; 7 bases line up with TRBD1. V shed 2 bases, J shed 4 bases, and the junction held 10 bases outside the gene matches. The CDR3 has 16 residues. From germline, CDR1 is MRHNA and CDR2 SNTAGT. CDR3 amino acids: CASSDRPGTVTYGYTF. Here the CDR3 DNA reads TGTGCCAGCAGTGACCGTCCCGGGACAGTCACCTATGGCTACACCTTC.

The chain has TRBV7-8 and TRBJ2-2, with TRBD2 matching over 7 bases. The CDR3 consists of 17 residues. V gave up 2 bases and J gave up 1 base; unmatched junction bases: 7. The V gene's germline CDR1 is SGHVS and CDR2 FQNEAQ. The CDR3 region has the DNA TGTGCCAGCAGCTTAAGGGTCCTAGCGGAGAACACCGGGGAGCTGTTTTTT. Its protein is CASSLRVLAENTGELFF. Full variable domain (missing parts from reference TRBV7-8 and TRBJ2-2): GAGVSQSPRYKVAKRGQDVALRCDPISGHVSLFWYQQALGQGPEFLTYFQNEAQLDKSGLPSDRFFAERPEGSVSTLKIQRTQQEDSAVYLCASSLRVLAENTGELFFGEGSRLTVL.

The table lists this clone with a few counts. The gene calls are TRBV6-5 and TRBJ1-5; D might be TRBD1 (5 bases). CDR1 and CDR2 (germline): MNHEY, SVGAGI. Between the trimmed V and J ends, which lost 5 bases and 3 bases, there was a span of 11 bases. The CDR3 is 14 residues long. The CDR3 sequence: CASSRPGVNQPQHF. The CDR3 DNA reads as TGTGCCAGCAGTCGCCCGGGGGTCAATCAGCCCCAGCATTTT.

The rearrangement joins TRBV7-3 to TRBJ2-5; 8 bases agree with TRBD1. Gene TRBJ2-7 matches the end of the DNA better, so the J call may be wrong. Germline loops: CDR1 SGHTA, CDR2 FQGTGA. This CDR3 contains 14 residues. The CDR3 DNA is TGTGCCAGCAGCTTAACGCGGACAGGGCTCGAGCAGTACTTC. This codes for CASSLTRTGLEQYF.

V is TRBV6-1 and J is TRBJ1-5; 7 bases fit TRBD1. Germline V gives CDR1 MNHNS, CDR2 SASEGT. With 2 bases clipped from V and 1 base from J, the junction kept 11 bases outside the gene matches. The CDR3 length is 18 residues. In nucleotides, the CDR3 is TGTGCCAGCAGTGAACTGACAGGGCCACTTCGCAGCAATCAGCCCCAGCATTTT. Its protein is CASSELTGPLRSNQPQHF.

V usage is TRBV6-1 and J usage is TRBJ1-1; TRBD1 agrees at 7 bases. Germline V gene lookup returns CDR1 MNHNS and CDR2 SASEGT. With 6 bases clipped from V and 5 bases from J, the junction kept 12 bases outside the gene matches. The CDR3 is 15 amino acids. CDR3 sequence reads: CASSPAWTGETEAFF. For the CDR3, the DNA is TGTGCCAGCAGCCCCGCCTGGACAGGAGAGACTGAAGCTTTCTTT.

This chain connects TRBV6-4 to TRBJ2-2; possible D gene TRBD2, 6 bases. CDR1 and CDR2 from the germline V gene are MRHNA and SNTAGT. Trimming removed 4 bases at V and 4 bases at J, with 13 bases between. The CDR3 length is 15 residues. In DNA form, the CDR3 reads TGTGCCAGCAGTGTGTCTCCAGCGGGCACCGGGGAGCTGTTTTTT. Its protein product is CASSVSPAGTGELFF.

V gene TRBV6-1 combines with J gene TRBJ1-2; the D gene is possibly TRBD1 (5 bases). The CDR3 runs to 12 residues. Between the trimmed V and J ends, which lost 4 bases and 2 bases, there was a span of 5 bases. CDR1 is MNHNS and CDR2 is SASEGT in the germline V gene. The CDR3 coding sequence is TGTGCCAGCAGTGCAGGGAACTATGGCTACACCTTC. Translation gives CASSAGNYGYTF.

Points on this clone: One end of the junction is discordant with germline, which a read error may explain. V is TRBV28 and J is TRBJ2-1; 7 bases are shared with TRBD1. Germline V lookup: CDR1 MDHEN, CDR2 SYDVKM. The CDR3 sequence is 11 residues long. The CDR3 DNA sequence: TGTGCCAGCAGTTTATCGACAGGGCCTATCTTC. Translated: CASSLSTGPIF. Looking up the rest from reference TRBV28 and TRBJ2-1 gives the full variable domain: DVKVTQSSRYLVKRTGEKVFLECVQDMDHENMFWYRQDPGLGLRLIYFSYDVKMKEKGDIPEGYSVSREKKERFSLILESASTNQTSMYLCASSLSTGPIFGPGTRLTVL.

The chain has TRBV27 and TRBJ1-5, with unresolved D. The V gene lost 2 bases and the J gene lost 6 bases, with 11 bases spanning the gap. CDR3 length: 14 amino acids. Germline CDR1 is MNHEY and CDR2 is SMNVEV (reference sequence). The CDR3 nucleotides are TGTGCCAGCAGTTTAGGCCCTGGGAGTCAGCCCCAGCATTTT. As protein: CASSLGPGSQPQHF.

V is TRBV5-1 and J is TRBJ1-4, with a tentative D call TRBD1 (5 bases). CDR1 and CDR2 (germline): SGHRS, YFSETQ. This CDR3 comprises 16 residues. V was clipped by 3 bases and J by 7 bases, with 19 bases between them. The CDR3 nucleotides are TGCGCCAGCAGCTCGGGACTCCTTCCGAGCAGTGAAAAACTGTTTTTT. Translated: CASSSGLLPSSEKLFF.

This rearrangement joins TRBV7-9 to TRBJ2-7, with 10 bases aligning to TRBD1. CDR1 and CDR2 from the germline V gene are SEHNR and FQNEAQ (reference sequence). The CDR3 contains 14 residues. The CDR3: CSSSRGQGFSEQYV. As DNA, the CDR3 is TGTTCCAGCAGCAGGGGACAGGGGTTTTCCGAGCAGTACGTC.

This clone was recorded once. The chain carries TRBV28 and TRBJ2-3, with 10 positions matching TRBD2. V lost 4 bases to trimming and J lost 2 bases; unmatched junction nucleotides: 3. Per the germline V gene, CDR1 is MDHEN and CDR2 is SYDVKM. The CDR3 runs 15 residues. CDR3 in DNA: TGTGCCAGCAGTTCCGGGACTAGCGACACAGATACGCAGTATTTT. Translated, it gives CASSSGTSDTDTQYF.

This rearrangement joins TRBV11-2 to TRBJ2-1; 7 bases line up with TRBD2. This CDR3 contains 16 residues. After removal of 1 base from V and 6 bases from J, the junction contained 9 bases not matched to a gene. Germline values: CDR1 SGHAT, CDR2 FQNNGV. Here the CDR3 DNA reads TGTGCCAGCAGCTTAGTCCTGCGACTAGCCCGCAATGAGCAGTTCTTC. Translated, it gives CASSLVLRLARNEQFF.

V is TRBV5-1 and J is TRBJ2-2; TRBD1 matches 8 bases. Unmatched junction bases numbered 8, after V lost 4 bases and J lost 6 bases. The CDR3 sequence is 15 residues long. Germline values: CDR1 SGHRS, CDR2 YFSETQ. The CDR3 DNA reads TGCGCCAGCAGCCCGGACAGGGTTCGGCCCGGGGAGCTGTTTTTT. It encodes CASSPDRVRPGELFF. Together with reference TRBV5-1 and TRBJ2-2, the CDR3 gives the full variable domain: KAGVTQTPRYLIKTRGQQVTLSCSPISGHRSVSWYQQTPGQGLQFLFEYFSETQRNKGNFPGRFSGRQFSNSRSEMNVSTLELGDSALYLCASSPDRVRPGELFFGEGSRLTVL.